Presented here are 25 T cell receptor beta chains from one specimen sequenced in a study of blood T cell repertoires in COVID-19. The table came from immunoSEQ multiplex PCR; TCRdb's copy has only in-frame clones and leaves some out. The sample contains about 110,000 clones, roughly 71% of which appear only once. The source material was peripheral blood. The receptors here all came from a man older than 75 with acute or convalescent COVID-19.

This clone has a handful of counts. The V and J genes are TRBV3-1 (or the pseudogene TRBV3-2) and TRBJ2-7; D is unresolved. V was shortened by 5 bases and J by 2 bases, with 10 bases between the two germline ends. The length of the CDR3 is 13 residues. Germline V CDR1 and CDR2: LGHDT, YNNKEL (reference sequence). CDR3: CASSLTQPYEQYF. The CDR3 DNA reads as TGTGCCAGCAGCTTGACTCAACCCTACGAGCAGTACTTC.

This clone is a singleton in its sample. The J gene is TRBJ2-3, the V gene TRBV11-2, with D maybe TRBD2 (5 bases). Germline V gene data show CDR1 as SGHAT and CDR2 as FQNNGV. The CDR3 has 16 amino acids. V lost 4 bases and J lost 0, with 14 bases in between. The CDR3 nucleotides are TGTGCCAGCAGCTCCTCCCTCGGGATGAGCACAGATACGCAGTATTTT. Translated, it gives CASSSSLGMSTDTQYF.

Only a few counts were recorded for this clone. The chain employs TRBV24-1 and TRBJ1-1; 7 nucleotides line up with TRBD1. Per the germline V gene, CDR1 is KGHDR and CDR2 is SFDVKD. The CDR3 is made up of 15 amino acids. V was pared by 3 bases and J by 1 base, with 4 bases of the junction left unmatched. The CDR3 region is CATSDTRTGNTEAFF. The CDR3 coding sequence is TGTGCCACCAGTGATACCCGGACAGGGAACACTGAAGCTTTCTTT.

There are many counts of this clone. The V and J genes are TRBV6-4 and TRBJ2-2; D may be TRBD2 (6 bases). The CDR3 spans 14 residues. V dropped 11 bases and J dropped 4 bases, with 17 bases sitting between them. Germline V gene lookup returns CDR1 MRHNA and CDR2 SNTAGT. The chain's CDR3 is CASSREAGTGELFF. CDR3 DNA: TGTGCCTCAAGTAGGGAGGCGGGCACCGGGGAGCTGTTTTTT.

The rearrangement uses TRBV4-1 and TRBJ2-1; 11 bases are a match to TRBD2. V shed 0 bases, J shed 0 bases, and the junction held 10 bases outside the gene matches. The CDR3 runs 20 residues. From germline, CDR1 is MGHRA and CDR2 YSYEKL. For the CDR3, the DNA is TGCGCCAGCAGCCAAGAATTTGGACTAGCGGGTCCGAGCTCCTACAATGAGCAGTTCTTC. This encodes CASSQEFGLAGPSSYNEQFF.

This chain joins TRBV11-2 and TRBJ2-2, with TRBD2 matching 13 bases. CDR1 is SGHAT and CDR2 is FQNNGV in the germline V gene. The CDR3 has 16 residues. Losses at the gene ends were 7 bases for V and 3 bases for J; bases not matched to a gene: 5. In DNA, the CDR3 is TGTGCCAGCATCGGACTAGCGGGAGACTACACCGGGGAGCTGTTTTTT. Its protein is CASIGLAGDYTGELFF.

The chain recombines TRBV21-1 with TRBJ2-1; TRBD2, the D gene given by the table, was not confirmed from the DNA. TRBV21-1 is a documented pseudogene. The CDR3 is 15 residues long. CDR3 protein: CASSKVKRGYNEQFF. The DNA for the CDR3 is TGTGCCAGCAGCAAAGTTAAGCGGGGGTACAATGAGCAGTTCTTC.

CDR3 in DNA: TGTGCCACCAGCAGACCCACAGCCTATGGCTACACCTTC. This gives the protein CATSRPTAYGYTF. The chain combines TRBV15 with TRBJ1-2, with unresolved D. CDR1 and CDR2 (germline): LNHNV, YYDKDF (reference sequence). The CDR3 covers 13 residues. V gave up 2 bases and J gave up 4 bases, with 8 bases separating them.

This clone has more than one count but fewer than ten. DNA for the CDR3: TGTGCCAGCAGTTTTGGACAGGGTACAGATACGCAGTATTTT. It yields the protein CASSFGQGTDTQYF. The chain combines TRBV27 with TRBJ2-3; TRBD1 matches at 8 bases. Germline loops: CDR1 MNHEY, CDR2 SMNVEV (reference sequence). The V segment lost 3 bases and the J segment 3 bases; nucleotides outside the gene matches: 2. The CDR3 runs to 14 residues.

The V gene is TRBV6-5, the J gene TRBJ2-1; 9 bases fit TRBD2. V lost 0 bases to trimming and J lost 7 bases; unmatched junction nucleotides: 7. CDR3 length: 16 residues. Germline values: CDR1 MNHEY, CDR2 SVGAGI. In nucleotides, the CDR3 is TGTGCCAGCAGTTACTCGACAGCGGGAGGAAGAAATGAGCAGTTCTTC. It encodes CASSYSTAGGRNEQFF.

This clone has just a few counts. The chain couples TRBV7-2 to TRBJ2-1; the match to TRBD2 covers 9 bases. CDR3 length equals 13 residues. CDR1 and CDR2 from the germline V gene are SGHTA and FQGNSA. With V trimmed by 6 bases and J by 14 bases, 11 bases remained unmatched. This CDR3 reads CASSPGGRALKFF. The CDR3 DNA sequence: TGTGCCAGCAGTCCGGGCGGGAGGGCCTTAAAGTTCTTC.

V gene TRBV30 combines with J gene TRBJ1-4; the match to TRBD1 covers 8 bases. With 3 bases clipped from V and 4 bases from J, the junction kept 1 base outside the gene matches. This CDR3 spans 13 amino acids. CDR1 is GTSNPN and CDR2 is SVGIG in the germline V gene (reference sequence). The CDR3 sequence: CAWRGQVNEKLFF. The CDR3, as DNA: TGTGCCTGGAGGGGACAGGTTAATGAAAAACTGTTTTTT.

This clone was counted a few times. CDR3 nucleotide sequence: TGTGCCAGCTCAGGCACGGACAGGCGGCGGGAGACCCAGTACTTC. This codes for CASSGTDRRRETQYF. V is TRBV18 and J is TRBJ2-5; 7 bases match TRBD1. Germline V gene sequence: CDR1 KGHSH, CDR2 LQKENI. There are 15 residues in the CDR3. Trimming removed 5 bases from V and 5 bases from J; junction bases left unmatched: 11.

V is TRBV4-3 and J is TRBJ2-1, with 15 positions matching TRBD2. This CDR3 is built from 21 residues. J lost 1 base, V lost 4 bases, and 14 bases had no gene match. The germline CDR1 and CDR2 sequences are LGHNA and YSLEER. CDR3 sequence (DNA): TGCGCCAGCAGCCTATTACCCGTGGGACTAGCGGGAGGACGGTCCTACAATGAGCAGTTCTTC. As protein: CASSLLPVGLAGGRSYNEQFF.

This chain uses TRBV4-3 with TRBJ2-5; a weak D match, TRBD2 (5 bases). The CDR3 is 13 residues long. Trimming stripped 2 bases from V and 5 bases from J, with 9 bases between. Germline V gene data show CDR1 as LGHNA and CDR2 as YSLEER. Here the CDR3 reads CASSQSPGETQYF. In DNA, the CDR3 is TGCGCCAGCAGCCAATCCCCGGGGGAGACCCAGTACTTC.

The chain carries TRBV7-9 and TRBJ2-7; possible D gene TRBD2, 5 bases. Between the trimmed V and J ends, which lost 5 bases and 0 bases, there was a span of 11 bases. CDR3 length: 14 amino acids. The germline V gene has CDR1 SEHNR and CDR2 FQNEAQ (reference sequence). CDR3 sequence (DNA): TGTGCCAGCAGCCCCCGGACTGTCTCCTACGAGCAGTACTTC. Protein product: CASSPRTVSYEQYF.

In this sample, this clone turned up once. In DNA form, the CDR3 reads TGTGCCAGCAGCTTAGCACGAGGGAACACTGAAGCTTTCTTT. Amino acids: CASSLARGNTEAFF. The chain uses TRBV11-1 and TRBJ1-1; D call uncertain. The germline V and J ends were trimmed by 0 bases and 1 base, with 6 bases remaining between them. The CDR3 sequence is 14 residues long. Per germline, CDR1 SGHAT and CDR2 FQDESV (reference sequence). Full variable domain (outside the CDR3, taken from reference TRBV11-1 and TRBJ1-1): EAEVAQSPRYKITEKSQAVAFWCDPISGHATLYWYRQILGQGPELLVQFQDESVVDDSQLPKDRFSAERLKGVDSTLKIQPAELGDSAMYLCASSLARGNTEAFFGQGTRLTVV.

This sequence joins TRBV6-1 and TRBJ1-5; D unclear. The CDR3 contains 15 residues. Germline-derived CDR1 and CDR2 are MNHNS and SASEGT. The V end lost 3 bases, the J end lost 7 bases, and 16 bases lay between the germline ends. DNA of the CDR3: TGTGCCAGCAGTGAGGGCACCGCAGGTTACCAGCCCCAGCATTTT. It yields the protein CASSEGTAGYQPQHF.

This chain joins TRBV11-2 and TRBJ2-6, with D possibly being TRBD2 (5 bases). Trimming removed 4 bases from V and 2 bases from J, with 9 bases in between. The CDR3 sequence is 15 residues long. Germline CDR1 reads SGHAT; CDR2 reads FQNNGV. Here the CDR3 DNA reads TGTGCCAGCAGCTCGAGCGGCCCTGGGGCCAACGTCCTGACTTTC. Translated: CASSSSGPGANVLTF.

Turning to this clone: This sample also contains other DNA sequences that code for the same CDR3. The rearrangement links TRBV11-3 to TRBJ1-1; no clear D gene. CDR1 and CDR2 (germline): SGHNT, YENEEA. V shed 1 base and J shed 1 base, with 7 bases lying between them. The CDR3 is 14 residues long. This CDR3 reads CASSLGGGNTEAFF. The CDR3 nucleotides are TGTGCCAGCAGCTTAGGAGGCGGGAACACTGAAGCTTTCTTT. The variable domain in full, with the rest retrieved from reference TRBV11-3 and TRBJ1-1, is EAGVVQSPRYKIIEKKQPVAFWCNPISGHNTLYWYLQNLGQGPELLIRYENEEAVDDSQLPKDRFSAERLKGVDSTLKIQPAELGDSAVYLCASSLGGGNTEAFFGQGTRLTVV.

Concerning this clone: Other DNA sequences in this specimen translate into the identical CDR3. The V and J genes are TRBV19 and TRBJ1-4; D gene unclear. The CDR3 loop spans 14 amino acids. V lost 8 bases, J lost 0 bases, and 10 bases lay in between. Germline CDR1 LNHDA, CDR2 SQIVND (reference sequence). CDR3 sequence reads: CASSDRATNEKLFF. The CDR3, as DNA: TGTGCCAGTTCTGATCGGGCAACTAATGAAAAACTGTTTTTT.

This clone has just one count. The rearrangement joins TRBV18 to TRBJ2-1; D is uncertain. Germline CDR1 and CDR2: KGHSH and LQKENI. V lost 3 bases and J lost 2, with 11 bases in between. The CDR3 is made up of 15 amino acids. DNA of the CDR3: TGTGCCAGCTCACCTAATGCGGTGGCCTACAATGAGCAGTTCTTC. Amino acids: CASSPNAVAYNEQFF. The whole variable domain, filled in from reference TRBV18 and TRBJ2-1, reads NAGVMQNPRHLVRRRGQEARLRCSPMKGHSHVYWYRQLPEEGLKFMVYLQKENIIDESGMPKERFSAEFPKEGPSILRIQQVVRGDSAAYFCASSPNAVAYNEQFFGPGTRLTVL.

V gene TRBV4-1 combines with J gene TRBJ2-7; a weak D match, TRBD2 (6 bases). CDR1 MGHRA and CDR2 YSYEKL come from the germline V gene. The CDR3 is 14 amino acids. V lost 2 bases and J lost 3, with 11 bases in between. The CDR3 reads CASSQPGGIYEQYF. In nucleotides, the CDR3 is TGCGCCAGCAGCCAACCTGGCGGGATCTACGAGCAGTACTTC.

This sequence joins TRBV6-5 and TRBJ2-1; D is perhaps TRBD2 (7 bases). The CDR3 is 15 residues long. Germline CDR1 MNHEY, CDR2 SVGAGI. V lost 5 bases and J lost 0, with 11 bases in between. The CDR3 here is CASSTAGASYNEQFF. CDR3 bases: TGTGCCAGCAGTACGGCGGGGGCCTCCTACAATGAGCAGTTCTTC.

The J gene is TRBJ2-2, the V gene TRBV28; no reliable D call. The CDR3 sequence is 12 residues long. Trimming took off 8 bases at V and 2 bases at J, with 6 bases between the two ends. Per the germline V gene, CDR1 is MDHEN and CDR2 is SYDVKM. Here the CDR3 reads CASLGNTGELFF. The CDR3 bases are TGTGCCAGCCTCGGTAACACCGGGGAGCTGTTTTTT.